The clone carrying this TCR beta chain was counted at least ten times. Antigen unknown. The junction does not match germline at one end; this may be a read error. The sample belongs to a study of identical twins. Study conclusions and caveats: While abundant cord blood beta clonotypes carried fewer insertions, memory repertoires showed no such pattern. Those out-of-frame alpha sequences shared by twins showed an excess of low generation probability.

Healthy Caucasians provided all donations. Template switching introduced a universal primer site, and the cDNA bore unique molecular identifiers. TCRdb re-called the 5' RACE reads through MiXCR, storing one row per CDR3 protein. The table includes a few hundred thousand distinct CDR3 sequences, roughly 9% detected once. Germline V CDR1 and CDR2: SGHAT, FQNNGV. The CDR3 has 13 amino acids. The origin of this receptor is a woman between 50 and 59 years old in good health. The genes are TRBV11-2 and TRBJ2-2, with D perhaps matching TRBD2 (6 bases). The sequenced sample consisted of naive T cells sorted from blood. CDR3 protein: CASSAGSTGELFF. The CDR3, as DNA: TGCGCCAGCAGCGCGGGGAGTACCGGGGAGCTGTTTTTT.